This T cell receptor (beta chain) was captured by sequencing in a study of blood T cell repertoires in COVID-19. Study summary: T cells, B-cell-depleted T cells, or PBMCs supplied cDNA or gDNA.

The V gene end was trimmed by 7 bases and the J gene end by 2 bases; junction bases not matched to a gene: 7. CDR1 is SGHRS and CDR2 is YFSETQ in the germline V gene. The CDR3 totals 14 residues. The participants were between roughly 18 and 90 years old and came from 24 US areas. Each participant's cohort was designated according to participant-reported clinical history. Authors' methods: Scientists estimated how many nucleated cells there were by amplifying reference gene primers. The method was immunoSEQ multiplex PCR; TCRdb's version includes in-frame clones alone and lacks a portion of them. That table furnishes V, J and clone size, whereas the DNA furnished D and trimming. The table lists about 200,000 clones, roughly 86% of them singletons.

Material for sequencing was PBMCs or T cells enriched from blood (not recorded which). The chain couples TRBV5-1 to TRBJ2-3, with 7 bases matching TRBD2. This TCR was recovered from a man aged 35-49 years with acute COVID-19. The CDR3 protein is CASSGGLNTDTQYF. CDR3 sequence (DNA): TGCGCCAGCTCTGGGGGACTAAACACAGATACGCAGTATTTT.